Listed here is a single TCR beta chain. This record belongs to a study of T cell responses to AZD1222 COVID-19 vaccine. The CDR3 loop spans 14 amino acids. In germline, CDR1 is SGHRS, CDR2 YFSETQ. V was pared by 4 bases and J by 7 bases, with 5 bases of the junction left unmatched. Clones were sequenced by immunoSEQ multiplex PCR, and TCRdb holds only the in-frame ones, with some missing. Here the sample spans approximately 120,000 clones, about 90% being singletons. The V gene is TRBV5-1, the J gene TRBJ1-6; 7 nucleotides agree with TRBD1. Sequencing was performed on peripheral blood, taken on day 0 of MenACWY control vaccination. This sequence was found in an adult in good health. In DNA, the CDR3 is TGCGCCAGCAGCCTAGGACAGGAAAATTCACCCCTCCACTTT. Residues: CASSLGQENSPLHF. The whole variable domain, filled in from reference TRBV5-1 and TRBJ1-6, reads KAGVTQTPRYLIKTRGQQVTLSCSPISGHRSVSWYQQTPGQGLQFLFEYFSETQRNKGNFPGRFSGRQFSNSRSEMNVSTLELGDSALYLCASSLGQENSPLHFGNGTRLTVT.